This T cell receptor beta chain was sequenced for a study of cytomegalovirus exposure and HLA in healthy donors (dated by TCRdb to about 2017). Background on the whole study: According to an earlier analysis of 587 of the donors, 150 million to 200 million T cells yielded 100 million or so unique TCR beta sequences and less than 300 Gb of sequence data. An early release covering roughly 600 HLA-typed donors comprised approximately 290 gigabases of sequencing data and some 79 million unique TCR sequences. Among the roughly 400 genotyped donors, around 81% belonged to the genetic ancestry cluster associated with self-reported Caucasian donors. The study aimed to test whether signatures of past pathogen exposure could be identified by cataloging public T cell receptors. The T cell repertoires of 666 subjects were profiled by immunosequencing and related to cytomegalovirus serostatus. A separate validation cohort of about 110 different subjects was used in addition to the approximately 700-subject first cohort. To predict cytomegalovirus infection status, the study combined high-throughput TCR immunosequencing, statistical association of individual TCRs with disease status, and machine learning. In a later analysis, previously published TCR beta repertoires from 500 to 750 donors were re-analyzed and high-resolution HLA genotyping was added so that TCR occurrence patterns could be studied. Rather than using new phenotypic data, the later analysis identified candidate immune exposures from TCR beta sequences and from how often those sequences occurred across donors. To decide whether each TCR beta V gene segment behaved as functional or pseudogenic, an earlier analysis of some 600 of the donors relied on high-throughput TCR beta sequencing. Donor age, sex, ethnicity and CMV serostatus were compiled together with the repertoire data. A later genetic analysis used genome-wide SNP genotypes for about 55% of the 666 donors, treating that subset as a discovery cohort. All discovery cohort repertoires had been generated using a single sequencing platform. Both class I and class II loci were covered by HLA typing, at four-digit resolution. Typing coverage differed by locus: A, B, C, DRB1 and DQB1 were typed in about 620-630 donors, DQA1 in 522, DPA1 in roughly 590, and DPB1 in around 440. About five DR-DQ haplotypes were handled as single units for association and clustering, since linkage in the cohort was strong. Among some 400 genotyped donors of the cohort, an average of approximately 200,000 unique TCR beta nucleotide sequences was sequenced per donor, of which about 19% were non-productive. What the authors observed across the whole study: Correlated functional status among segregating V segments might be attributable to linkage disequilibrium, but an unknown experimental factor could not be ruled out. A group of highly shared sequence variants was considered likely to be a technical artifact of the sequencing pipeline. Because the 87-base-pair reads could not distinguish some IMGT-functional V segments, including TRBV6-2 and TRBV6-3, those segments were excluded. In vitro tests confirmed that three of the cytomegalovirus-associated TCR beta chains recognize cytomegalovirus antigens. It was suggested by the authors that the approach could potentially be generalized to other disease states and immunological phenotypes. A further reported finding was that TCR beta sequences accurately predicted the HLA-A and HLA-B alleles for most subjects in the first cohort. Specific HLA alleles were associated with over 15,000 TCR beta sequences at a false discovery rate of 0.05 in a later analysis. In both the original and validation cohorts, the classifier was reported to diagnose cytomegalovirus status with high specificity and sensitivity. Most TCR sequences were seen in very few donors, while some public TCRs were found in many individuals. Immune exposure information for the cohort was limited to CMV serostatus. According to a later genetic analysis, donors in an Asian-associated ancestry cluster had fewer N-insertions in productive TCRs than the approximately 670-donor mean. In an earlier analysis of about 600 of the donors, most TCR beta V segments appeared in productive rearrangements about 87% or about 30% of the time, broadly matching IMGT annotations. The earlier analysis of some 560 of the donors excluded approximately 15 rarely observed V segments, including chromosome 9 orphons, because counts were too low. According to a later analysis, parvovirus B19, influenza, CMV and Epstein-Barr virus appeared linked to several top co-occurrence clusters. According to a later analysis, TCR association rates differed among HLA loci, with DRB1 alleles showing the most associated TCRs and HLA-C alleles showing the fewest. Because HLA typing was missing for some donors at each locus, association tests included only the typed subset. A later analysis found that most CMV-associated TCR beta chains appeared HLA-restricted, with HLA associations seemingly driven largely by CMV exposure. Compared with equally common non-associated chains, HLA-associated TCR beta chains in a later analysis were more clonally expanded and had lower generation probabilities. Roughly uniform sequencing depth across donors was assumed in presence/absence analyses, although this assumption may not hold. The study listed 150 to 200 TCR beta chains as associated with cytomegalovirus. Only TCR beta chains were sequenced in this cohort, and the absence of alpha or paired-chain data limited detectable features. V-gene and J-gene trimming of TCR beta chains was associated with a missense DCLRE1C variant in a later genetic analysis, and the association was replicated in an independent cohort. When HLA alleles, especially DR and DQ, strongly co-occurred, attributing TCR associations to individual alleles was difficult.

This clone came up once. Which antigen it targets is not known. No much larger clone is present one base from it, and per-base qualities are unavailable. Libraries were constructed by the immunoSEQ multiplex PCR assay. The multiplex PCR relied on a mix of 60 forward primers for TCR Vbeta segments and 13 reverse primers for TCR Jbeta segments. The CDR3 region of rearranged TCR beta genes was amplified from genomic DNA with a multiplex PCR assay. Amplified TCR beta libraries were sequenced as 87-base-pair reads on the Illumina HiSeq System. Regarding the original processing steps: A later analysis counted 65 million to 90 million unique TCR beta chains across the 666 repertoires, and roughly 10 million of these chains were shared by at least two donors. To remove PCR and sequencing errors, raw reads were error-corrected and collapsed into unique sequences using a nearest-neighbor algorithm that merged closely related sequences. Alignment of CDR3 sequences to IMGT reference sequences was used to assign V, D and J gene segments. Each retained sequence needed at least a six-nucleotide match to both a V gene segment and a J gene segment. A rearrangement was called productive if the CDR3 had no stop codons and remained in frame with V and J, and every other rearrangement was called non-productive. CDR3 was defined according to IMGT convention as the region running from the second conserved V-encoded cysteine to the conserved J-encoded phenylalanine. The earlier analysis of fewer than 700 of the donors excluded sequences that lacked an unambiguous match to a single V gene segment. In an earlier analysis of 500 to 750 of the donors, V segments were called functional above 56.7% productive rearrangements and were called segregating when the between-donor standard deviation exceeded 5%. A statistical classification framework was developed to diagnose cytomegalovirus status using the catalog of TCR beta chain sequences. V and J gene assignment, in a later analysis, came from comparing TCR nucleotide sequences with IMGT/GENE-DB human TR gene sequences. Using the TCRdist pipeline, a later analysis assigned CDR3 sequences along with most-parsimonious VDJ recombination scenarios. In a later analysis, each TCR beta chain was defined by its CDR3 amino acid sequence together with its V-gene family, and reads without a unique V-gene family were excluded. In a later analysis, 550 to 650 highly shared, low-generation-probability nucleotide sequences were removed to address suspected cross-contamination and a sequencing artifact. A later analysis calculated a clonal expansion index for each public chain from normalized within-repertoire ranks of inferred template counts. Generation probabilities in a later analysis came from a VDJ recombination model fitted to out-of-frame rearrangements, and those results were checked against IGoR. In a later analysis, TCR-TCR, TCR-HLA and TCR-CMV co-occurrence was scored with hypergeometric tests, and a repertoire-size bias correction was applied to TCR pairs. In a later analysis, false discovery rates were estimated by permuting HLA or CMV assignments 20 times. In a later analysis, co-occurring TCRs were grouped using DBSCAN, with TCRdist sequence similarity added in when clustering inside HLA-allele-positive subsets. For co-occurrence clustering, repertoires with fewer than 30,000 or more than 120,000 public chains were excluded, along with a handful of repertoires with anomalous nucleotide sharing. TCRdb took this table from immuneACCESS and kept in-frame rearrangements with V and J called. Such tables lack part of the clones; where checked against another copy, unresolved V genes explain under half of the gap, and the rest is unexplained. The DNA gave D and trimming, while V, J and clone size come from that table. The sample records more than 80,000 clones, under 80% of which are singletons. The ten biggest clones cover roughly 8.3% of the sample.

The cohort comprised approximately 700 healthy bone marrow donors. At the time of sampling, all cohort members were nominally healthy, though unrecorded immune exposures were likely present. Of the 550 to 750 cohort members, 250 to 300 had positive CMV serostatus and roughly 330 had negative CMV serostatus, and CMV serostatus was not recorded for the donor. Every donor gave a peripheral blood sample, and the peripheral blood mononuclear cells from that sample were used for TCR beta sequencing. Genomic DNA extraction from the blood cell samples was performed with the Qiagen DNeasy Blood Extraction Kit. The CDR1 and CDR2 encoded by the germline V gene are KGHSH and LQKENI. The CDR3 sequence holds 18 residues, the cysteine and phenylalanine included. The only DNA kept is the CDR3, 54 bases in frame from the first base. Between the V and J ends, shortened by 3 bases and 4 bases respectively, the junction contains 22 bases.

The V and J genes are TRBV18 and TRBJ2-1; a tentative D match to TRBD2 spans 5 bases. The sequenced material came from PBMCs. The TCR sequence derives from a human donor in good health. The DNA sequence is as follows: TGTGCCAGCTCACCGACCTTTATCGGAGCGGAGATGTACAATGAGCAGTTCTTC. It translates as CASSPTFIGAEMYNEQFF.